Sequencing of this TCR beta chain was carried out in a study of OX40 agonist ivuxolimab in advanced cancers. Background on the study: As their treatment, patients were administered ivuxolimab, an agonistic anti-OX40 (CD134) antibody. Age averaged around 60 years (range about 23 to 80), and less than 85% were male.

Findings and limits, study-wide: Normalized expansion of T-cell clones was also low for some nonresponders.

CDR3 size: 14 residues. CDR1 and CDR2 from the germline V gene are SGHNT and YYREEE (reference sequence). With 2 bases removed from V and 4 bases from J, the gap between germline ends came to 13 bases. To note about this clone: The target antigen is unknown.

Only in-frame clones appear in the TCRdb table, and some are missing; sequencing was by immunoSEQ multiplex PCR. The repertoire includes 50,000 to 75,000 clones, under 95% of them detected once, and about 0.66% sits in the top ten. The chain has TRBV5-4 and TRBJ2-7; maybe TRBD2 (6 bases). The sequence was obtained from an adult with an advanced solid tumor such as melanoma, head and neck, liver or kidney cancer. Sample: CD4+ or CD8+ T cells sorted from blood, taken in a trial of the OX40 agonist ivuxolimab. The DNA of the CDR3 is TGTGCCAGCAGCTTACGGGGGACCCCATACGAGCAGTACTTC. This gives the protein CASSLRGTPYEQYF.